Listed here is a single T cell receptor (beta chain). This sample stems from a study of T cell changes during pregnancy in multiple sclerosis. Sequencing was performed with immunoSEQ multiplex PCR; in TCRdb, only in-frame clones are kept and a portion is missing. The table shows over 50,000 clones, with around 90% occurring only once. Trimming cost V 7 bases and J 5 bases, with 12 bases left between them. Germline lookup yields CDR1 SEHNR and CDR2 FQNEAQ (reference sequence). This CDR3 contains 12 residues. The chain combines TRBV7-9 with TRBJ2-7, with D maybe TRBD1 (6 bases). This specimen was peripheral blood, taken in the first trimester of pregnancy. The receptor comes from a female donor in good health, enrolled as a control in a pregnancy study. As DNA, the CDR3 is TGTGCCAGCAAGGGGGTACTACACGAGCAGTACTTC. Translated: CASKGVLHEQYF.